This T cell receptor (beta chain) was retrieved from a study of OX40 agonist ivuxolimab in advanced cancers. General study results and limits: In general, CD8+ T cells held more expanded clones than CD4+ did, on average.

The CDR3 covers 16 residues. CDR1 is SGHNT and CDR2 is YYREEE in the germline V gene (reference sequence). The V end lost 4 bases, the J end lost 3 bases, and 18 bases lay between the germline ends. Concerning this clone itself: Its antigen is still unknown.

Patients were ruled out by autoimmune disease history or systemic immunosuppression. Sequenced by immunoSEQ multiplex PCR; TCRdb stores in-frame clones only, minus some. In the table there are 80,000 to 100,000 clones, 87% of which are singletons. Here the sequenced sample was CD4+ or CD8+ T cells sorted from blood, taken in a trial of the OX40 agonist ivuxolimab. This chain connects TRBV5-4 to TRBJ2-3; possibly TRBD1 or TRBD2 for D (6 bases each). The receptor was isolated from an adult with an advanced solid tumor such as melanoma, head and neck, liver or kidney cancer. The CDR3 region is CASSPNWGAITDTQYF. Here the CDR3 DNA reads TGTGCCAGCAGCCCTAACTGGGGGGCGATTACAGATACGCAGTATTTT.